The T cell receptor beta chain under discussion was sequenced for a study of persistence of HIV-infected CD4 T cells. Study as a whole: Donors had been on suppressive ART for a median of 8 years. Study-wide points: Antigen-responding cells were enriched for degenerate expanded CDR3beta sequences.

The immunoSEQ assay was version 4, run in survey mode. Each sample used up to about 1 ug genomic DNA diluted to around 10 ng/uL. The method was immunoSEQ multiplex PCR; TCRdb's version includes in-frame clones alone and lacks a portion of them. The top ten hold roughly 0.86% of the sample, which has about 33,000 clones, roughly 82% seen once. The stimulus was lysate of CMV-infected fibroblasts, around 10 ug/mL. CD40L/CD69 double-negative CD45RO-high memory CD4+ T cells were collected. CD8+ T cells were removed from PBMCs prior to stimulation. The CDR3 extends over 14 amino acids. The germline V gene has CDR1 SQVTM and CDR2 ANQGSEA. With respect to this clone: The antigen remains undetermined.

The TCR sequence derives from an adult man with HIV who was CMV-seropositive. The genes are TRBV29-1 and TRBJ2-5, with 11 positions matching TRBD1. The tail of the sequence fits TRBJ2-7 better, so the J call may be wrong. The material was CD4+ T cells sorted from PBMCs after approximately 20-hour stimulation, obtained from a patient who received antiretroviral therapy. The CDR3: CSVVAWTGGNEQYF. CDR3 sequence (DNA): TGCAGCGTTGTAGCGTGGACAGGGGGCAACGAGCAGTACTTC.